The entry below gives a single TCR beta chain sequence along with its context. Per the original data handling: For nucleated cells, counts were estimated from reference gene primer amplification. Using immunoSEQ multiplex PCR, the repertoire was profiled, and TCRdb retains in-frame clones only, with some absent. D and trimming were read from the DNA, whereas the V and J calls and clone size are those reported in that table. The sample has hundreds of thousands of clones, around 88% seen once. These data are taken from a study of blood T cell repertoires in COVID-19. Background on the study: The United States, Italy and Spain provided the acute and convalescent COVID-19 samples. T cells, B-cell-depleted T cells, or PBMCs supplied cDNA or gDNA.

Germline V gene sequence: CDR1 PRHDT, CDR2 FYEKMQ (reference sequence). This CDR3 comprises 13 residues. Trimming took 4 bases from V and 3 from J, leaving 4 bases between them. The chain combines TRBV13 with TRBJ2-6, with D unresolved. The sample comprised peripheral blood. The receptor was isolated from a man older than 75 with acute or convalescent COVID-19. The CDR3 DNA sequence: TGTGCCAGCAGCTCCCTTGGGGCCAACGTCCTGACTTTC. Its translation: CASSSLGANVLTF.